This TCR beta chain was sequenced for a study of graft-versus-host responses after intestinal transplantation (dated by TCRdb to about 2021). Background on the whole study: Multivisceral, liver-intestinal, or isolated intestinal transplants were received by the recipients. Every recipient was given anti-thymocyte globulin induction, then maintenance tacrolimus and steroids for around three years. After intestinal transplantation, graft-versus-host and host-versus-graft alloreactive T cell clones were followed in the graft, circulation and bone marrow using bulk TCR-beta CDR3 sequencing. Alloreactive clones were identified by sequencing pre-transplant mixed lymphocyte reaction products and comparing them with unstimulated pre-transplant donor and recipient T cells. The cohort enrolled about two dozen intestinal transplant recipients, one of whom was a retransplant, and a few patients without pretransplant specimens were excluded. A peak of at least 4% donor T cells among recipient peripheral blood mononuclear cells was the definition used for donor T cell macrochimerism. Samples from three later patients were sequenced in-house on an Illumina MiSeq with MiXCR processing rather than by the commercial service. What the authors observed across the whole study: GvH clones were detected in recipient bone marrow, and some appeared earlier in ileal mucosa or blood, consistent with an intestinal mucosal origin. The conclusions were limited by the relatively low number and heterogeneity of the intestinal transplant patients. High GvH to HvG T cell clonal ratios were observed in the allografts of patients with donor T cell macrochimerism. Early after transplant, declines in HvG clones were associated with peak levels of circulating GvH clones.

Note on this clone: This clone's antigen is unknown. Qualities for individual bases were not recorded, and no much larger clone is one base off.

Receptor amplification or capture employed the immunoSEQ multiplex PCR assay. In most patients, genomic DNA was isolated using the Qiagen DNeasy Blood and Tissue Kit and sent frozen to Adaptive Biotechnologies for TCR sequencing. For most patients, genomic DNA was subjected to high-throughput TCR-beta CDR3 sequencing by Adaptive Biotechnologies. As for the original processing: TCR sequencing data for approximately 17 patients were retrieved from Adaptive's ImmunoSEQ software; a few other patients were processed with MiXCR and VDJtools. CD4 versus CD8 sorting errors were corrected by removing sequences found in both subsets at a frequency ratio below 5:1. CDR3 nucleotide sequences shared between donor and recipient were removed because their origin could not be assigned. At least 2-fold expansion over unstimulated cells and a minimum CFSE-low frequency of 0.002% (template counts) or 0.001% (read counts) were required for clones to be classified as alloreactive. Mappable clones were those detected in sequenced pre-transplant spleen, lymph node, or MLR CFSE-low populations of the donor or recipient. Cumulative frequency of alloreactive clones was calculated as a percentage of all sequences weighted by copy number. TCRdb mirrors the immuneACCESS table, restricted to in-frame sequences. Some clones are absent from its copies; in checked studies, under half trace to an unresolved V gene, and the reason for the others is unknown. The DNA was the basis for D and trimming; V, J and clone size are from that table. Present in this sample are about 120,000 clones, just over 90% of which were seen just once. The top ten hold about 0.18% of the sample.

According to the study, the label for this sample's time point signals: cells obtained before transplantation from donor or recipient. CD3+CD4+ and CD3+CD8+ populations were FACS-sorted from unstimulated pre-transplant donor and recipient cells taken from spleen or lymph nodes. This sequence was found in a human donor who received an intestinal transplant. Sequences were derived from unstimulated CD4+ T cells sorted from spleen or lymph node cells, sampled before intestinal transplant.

The CDR3 protein: CASREGGPLEQYF. Read as DNA, the sequence is TGTGCCAGCAGGGAGGGAGGCCCGCTCGAGCAGTACTTC. Recombination connected TRBV2 to TRBJ2-7; the D region possibly corresponds to TRBD2 (6 bases align). The V end loses 6 bases and the J end loses 6 bases, and a stretch of 15 bases separates them. Its CDR3 holds 13 amino acids, cysteine through phenylalanine. This entry keeps only the CDR3 DNA: 39 bases, framed from base 1. The germline V gene yields SNHLY for CDR1 and FYNNEI for CDR2.